The source of this T cell receptor (beta chain) is a study of CD8+ T cells in alopecia areata. Study at large: At a dose of 5 to 10 mg twice daily, oral tofacitinib was given to treated patients. Broader study findings: In scalp, tofacitinib significantly decreased clonality and expanded CD8+ clones among the top 100. Clonality was higher in lesional than normal scalp, especially in alopecia totalis/universalis.

Note on this clone: Its target is unknown.

It was cDNA, reverse transcribed from extracted RNA, that served as the sequencing template. Some clones are missing from TCRdb's copy, which holds only in-frame ones; the method was immunoSEQ multiplex PCR. The table includes about 87,000 clones, around 70% detected once. The treatment here: oral pan-JAK inhibitor, 5-10 mg twice daily. Samples from alopecia areata patients were lesional scalp punch biopsies and peripheral blood. The ends lost 1 base at V and 2 bases at J; junction bases unmatched: 4. The CDR3 is 16 residues long. Germline V gene lookup returns CDR1 SGHAT and CDR2 FQNNGV. The sample was CD8+ T cells sorted from blood, taken around week 46, from a patient treated with tofacitinib. The chain carries TRBV11-2 and TRBJ2-1, with 8 bases matching TRBD1. This sequence was found in a human donor with alopecia areata. The chain's CDR3 is CASSLGQGRPYNEQFF. The DNA of the CDR3 is TGTGCCAGCAGCTTAGGACAGGGGCGACCCTACAATGAGCAGTTCTTC.